The clone carrying this T cell receptor beta chain has just a few counts. The antigen remains unidentified. The data are from a study of cytomegalovirus exposure and HLA in healthy donors. Regarding the study as a whole: Later analysis demonstrated an association between a missense DCLRE1C variant and TCR beta V- and J-gene trimming. Reports showed the classifier diagnosing cytomegalovirus status with high specificity and sensitivity. Rarity held for most TCR sequences, but there were some public TCRs that occurred in many donors.

PCR used 60 Vbeta primers and 13 Jbeta primers. Clones were sequenced by immunoSEQ multiplex PCR, and TCRdb holds only the in-frame ones, with some missing. The table has 150,000 to 200,000 clones, around 86% seen once. This sequence was found in a human donor in good health. Sequencing was performed on PBMCs.

The CDR3 protein is CASSQELHRVTEAFF. For the CDR3, the DNA is TGTGCCAGCAGCCAAGAGTTACACAGGGTGACTGAAGCTTTCTTT. V gene TRBV4-2 combines with J gene TRBJ1-1, with TRBD1 as a possible D gene (6 bases). The CDR3 is made up of 15 amino acids. Germline V gives CDR1 LGHNA, CDR2 YNFKEQ. Trimming shortened V by 0 bases and J by 5 bases, and 13 bases separated the two germline ends.